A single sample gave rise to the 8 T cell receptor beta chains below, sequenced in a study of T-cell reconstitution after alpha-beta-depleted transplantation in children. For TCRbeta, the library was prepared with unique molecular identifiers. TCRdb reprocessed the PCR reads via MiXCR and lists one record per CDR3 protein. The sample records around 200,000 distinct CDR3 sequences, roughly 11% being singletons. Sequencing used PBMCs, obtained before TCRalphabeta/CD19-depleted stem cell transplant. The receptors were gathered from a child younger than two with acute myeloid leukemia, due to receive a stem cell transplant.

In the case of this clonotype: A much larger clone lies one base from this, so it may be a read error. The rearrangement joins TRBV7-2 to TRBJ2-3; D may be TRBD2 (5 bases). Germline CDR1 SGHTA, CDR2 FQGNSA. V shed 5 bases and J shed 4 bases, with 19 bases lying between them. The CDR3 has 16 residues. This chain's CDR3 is CASSPEKASLSDTQYF. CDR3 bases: TGTGCCAGCAGCCCAGAAAAGGCTAGCCTTTCAGATACGCAGTATTTT.

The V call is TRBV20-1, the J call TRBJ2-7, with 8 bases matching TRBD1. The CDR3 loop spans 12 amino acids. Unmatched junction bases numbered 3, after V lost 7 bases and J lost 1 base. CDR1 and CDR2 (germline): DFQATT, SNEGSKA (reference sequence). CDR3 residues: CSGGTGSYEQYF. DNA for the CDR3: TGCAGTGGAGGGACAGGTTCCTACGAGCAGTACTTC.

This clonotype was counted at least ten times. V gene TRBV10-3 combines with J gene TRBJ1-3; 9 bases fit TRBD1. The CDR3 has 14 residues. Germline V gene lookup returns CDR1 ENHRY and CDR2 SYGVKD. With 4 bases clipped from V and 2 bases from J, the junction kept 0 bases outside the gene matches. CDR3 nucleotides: TGTGCCATCAGTGGGACAGGGGCTGGAAACACCATATATTTT. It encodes CAISGTGAGNTIYF.

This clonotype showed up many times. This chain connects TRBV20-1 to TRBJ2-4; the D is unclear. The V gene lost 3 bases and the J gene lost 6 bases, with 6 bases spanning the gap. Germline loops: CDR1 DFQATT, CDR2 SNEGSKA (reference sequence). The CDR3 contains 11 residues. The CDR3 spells CSASRLNIQYF. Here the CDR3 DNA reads TGCAGTGCTAGTCGACTAAACATTCAGTACTTC.

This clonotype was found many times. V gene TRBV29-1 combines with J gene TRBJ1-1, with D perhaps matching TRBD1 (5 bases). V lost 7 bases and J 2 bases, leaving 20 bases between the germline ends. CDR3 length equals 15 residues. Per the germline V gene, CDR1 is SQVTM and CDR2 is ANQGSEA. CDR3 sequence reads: CSAKTAGLPNTEAFF. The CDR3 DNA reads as TGCAGCGCTAAGACCGCAGGGCTACCCAACACTGAAGCTTTCTTT. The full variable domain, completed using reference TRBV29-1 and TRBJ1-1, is SAVISQKPSRDICQRGTSLTIQCQVDSQVTMMFWYRQQPGQSLTLIATANQGSEATYESGFVIDKFPISRPNLTFSTLTVSNMSPEDSSIYLCSAKTAGLPNTEAFFGQGTRLTVV.

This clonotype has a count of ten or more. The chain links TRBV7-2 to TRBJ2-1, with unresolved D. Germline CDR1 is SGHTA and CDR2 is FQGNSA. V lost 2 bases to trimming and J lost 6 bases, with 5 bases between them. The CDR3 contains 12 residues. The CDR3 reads CASSLNGNEQFF. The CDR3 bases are TGTGCCAGCAGCTTAAACGGCAATGAGCAGTTCTTC.

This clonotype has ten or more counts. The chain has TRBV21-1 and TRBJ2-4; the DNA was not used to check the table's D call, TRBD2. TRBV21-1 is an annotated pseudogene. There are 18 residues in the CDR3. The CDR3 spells CARDLGPLQPLAKNIQYF. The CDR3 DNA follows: TGTGCCAGAGACCTCGGGCCCTTACAACCCCTAGCCAAAAACATTCAGTACTTC.

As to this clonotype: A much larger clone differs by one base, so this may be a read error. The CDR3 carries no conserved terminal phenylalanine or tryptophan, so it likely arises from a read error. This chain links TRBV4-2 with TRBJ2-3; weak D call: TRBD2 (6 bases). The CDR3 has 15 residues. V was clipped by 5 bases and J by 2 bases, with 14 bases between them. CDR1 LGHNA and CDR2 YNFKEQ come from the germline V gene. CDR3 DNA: TGTGCCAGCAGCGTCACGGGGGATCCCACAGATACGCAGTATTAT. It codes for CASSVTGDPTDTQYY.